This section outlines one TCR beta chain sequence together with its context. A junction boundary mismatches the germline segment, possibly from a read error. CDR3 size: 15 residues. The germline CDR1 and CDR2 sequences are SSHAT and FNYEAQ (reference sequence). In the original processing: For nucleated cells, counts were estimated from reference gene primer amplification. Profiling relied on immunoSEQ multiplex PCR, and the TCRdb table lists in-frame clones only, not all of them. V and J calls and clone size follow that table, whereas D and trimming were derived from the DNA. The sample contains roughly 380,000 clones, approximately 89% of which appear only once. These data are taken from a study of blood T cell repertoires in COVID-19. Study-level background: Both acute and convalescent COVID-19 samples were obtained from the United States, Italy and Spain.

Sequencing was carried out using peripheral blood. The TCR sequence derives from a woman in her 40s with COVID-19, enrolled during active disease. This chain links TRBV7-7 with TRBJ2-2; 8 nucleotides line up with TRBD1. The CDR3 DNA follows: TGTGCTAGCAGCCGGACAGGGAAAGGGACCGGGGAGCTGTTTTTT. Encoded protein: CASSRTGKGTGELFF.